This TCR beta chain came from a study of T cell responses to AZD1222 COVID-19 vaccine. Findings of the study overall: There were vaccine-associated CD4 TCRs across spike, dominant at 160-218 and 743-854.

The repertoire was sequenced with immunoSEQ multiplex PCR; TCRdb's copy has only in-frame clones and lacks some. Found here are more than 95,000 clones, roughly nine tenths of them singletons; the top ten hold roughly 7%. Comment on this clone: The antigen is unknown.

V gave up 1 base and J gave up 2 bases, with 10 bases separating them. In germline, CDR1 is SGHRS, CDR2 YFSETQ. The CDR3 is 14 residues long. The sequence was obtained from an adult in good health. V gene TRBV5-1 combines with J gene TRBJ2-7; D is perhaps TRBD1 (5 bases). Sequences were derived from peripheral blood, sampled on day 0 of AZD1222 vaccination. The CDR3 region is CASSLFAGPYEQYF. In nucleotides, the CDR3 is TGCGCCAGCAGCTTGTTCGCAGGGCCCTACGAGCAGTACTTC.